The sequence of this T cell receptor beta chain was determined in a study of Graves' ophthalmopathy and Graves' hyperthyroidism. CDR1 is SGDLS, CDR2 YYNGEE, per germline. With 3 bases removed from V and 1 base from J, the gap between germline ends came to 10 bases. The CDR3 sequence is 14 residues long. From RNA, the CDR3 regions of TCR beta chains were amplified and sequenced. Following a first-round RT-PCR that used HTBI primers, a second-round multiplex PCR was carried out. TCRdb reprocessed the multiplex PCR reads via MiXCR and lists one record per CDR3 protein. The repertoire holds about 390,000 distinct CDR3 sequences, 15% to 20% seen once, with roughly 2.4% in the top ten. Study-level results: The model predicted progression of ophthalmopathy with a sensitivity of approximately 68%, and its specificity was 72% to 85%. The blood repertoire also included most expanded thyroid clonotypes above 0.001 frequency.

The term stable hyperthyroidism indicated an absence of ophthalmopathy within 18 months of follow-up. PBMCs were density-gradient isolated from approximately 10 ml fresh blood. At least ten counts were recorded for this clonotype. The target antigen is unknown. The chain carries TRBV9 and TRBJ1-1; D is uncertain. The source is an adult woman with stable Graves' hyperthyroidism. What was sequenced was peripheral blood. The CDR3 region is CASSGSGGNTEAFF. In DNA, the CDR3 is TGTGCCAGCAGCGGAAGCGGAGGGAACACTGAAGCTTTCTTT.